This T cell receptor beta chain was profiled in a study of shared T cell receptors in the human thymus. Some clones are missing from TCRdb's copy, which holds only in-frame ones; the method was immunoSEQ multiplex PCR. This sample has approximately 660,000 clones, with around 87% found just once. The CDR3 has 14 amino acids. Germline loops: CDR1 MDHEN, CDR2 SYDVKM. J lost 8 bases, V lost 6 bases, and 8 bases had no gene match. Another study also made use of these data, one on human thymus T cells.

The chain has TRBV28 and TRBJ2-1; TRBD2 matches at 9 bases. The sequence was obtained from a boy under three years old with a congenital heart defect. The material sequenced was thymocytes. CDR3: CASRLAGAWDEQFF. The CDR3 DNA is TGTGCCAGCAGGTTAGCGGGAGCCTGGGATGAGCAGTTCTTC.